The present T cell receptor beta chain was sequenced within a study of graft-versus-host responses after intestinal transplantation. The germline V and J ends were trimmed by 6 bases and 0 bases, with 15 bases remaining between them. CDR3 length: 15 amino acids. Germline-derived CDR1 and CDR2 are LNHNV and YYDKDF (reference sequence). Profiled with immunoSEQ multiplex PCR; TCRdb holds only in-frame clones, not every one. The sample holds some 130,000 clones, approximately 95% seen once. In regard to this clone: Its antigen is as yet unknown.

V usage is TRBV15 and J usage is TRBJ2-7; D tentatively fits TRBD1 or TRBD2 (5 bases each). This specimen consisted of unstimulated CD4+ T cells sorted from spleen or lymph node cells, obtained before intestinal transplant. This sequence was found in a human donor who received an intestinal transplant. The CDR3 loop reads CATSYLRGSSYEQYF. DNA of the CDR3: TGTGCCACCAGTTACTTGAGGGGTAGCTCCTACGAGCAGTACTTC.